The present entry profiles one T cell receptor (beta chain) with its context. Its antigen remains unidentified. This record belongs to a study of beta chain features in type 1 diabetes. Findings and caveats of the study: Resolution of whether HLA type affects TCRB rearrangement was not achieved here. People with Type 1 diabetes carried modestly yet significantly shorter TCRB CDR3s in all four CD4+ subsets. Across patients, naive, central memory and Treg TCRB repertoires exhibited apparently greater similarity than was observed across healthy donors. Insertions at VDJ junctions were less frequent in type 1 diabetes patients. These patients also deleted more nucleotides at the same junctions.

V lost 0 bases and J 3 bases, leaving 15 bases between the germline ends. The germline gives CDR1 MNHEY, CDR2 SMNVEV (reference sequence). CDR3 length: 16 amino acids. Every isolated RNA sample was fully reverse transcribed, so sequencing captured expressed TCRB transcripts. Each sample of naive, central memory or regulatory T cells had, on average, about 3.6 million reads. Clones were read by immunoSEQ multiplex PCR, and TCRdb kept only the in-frame ones, dropping some. The sample includes approximately 160,000 clones, around 10% of them seen just once. The TCR sequence derives from a man between 25 and 39 years old with type 1 diabetes. Sequencing input: central memory CD4+ T cells from blood. This rearrangement joins TRBV27 to TRBJ2-7; possible D gene TRBD1, 6 bases. The CDR3 DNA sequence: TGTGCCAGCAGTTTATCTCTCGGCAGGGACAACTACGAGCAGTACTTC. Amino acids: CASSLSLGRDNYEQYF.